The subject of this entry is one T cell receptor beta chain. The antigen is not known. Reverse transcription of all isolated RNA meant that expressed TCRB transcripts were sequenced. Sequencing used immunoSEQ multiplex PCR; TCRdb keeps in-frame clones, though not all of them. This table holds hundreds of thousands of clones, 10% to 15% found once. The germline V gene encodes CDR1 SGHAT and CDR2 FQNNGV. The CDR3 is made up of 16 amino acids. The germline V and J ends were trimmed by 4 bases and 1 base, with 16 bases remaining between them. The sample belongs to a study of beta chain features in type 1 diabetes. Overall study findings and caveats: Comparison showed that naive, central memory and Treg TCRB repertoires appeared more similar among patients than among healthy donors. Shorter TCRB CDR3s, moderately but significantly so, marked every one of the four CD4+ subsets in Type 1 diabetes patients. Sequencing used cDNA, and cells with high TCR expression could therefore be over-represented.

The sample comprised naive CD4+ T cells from blood. This chain connects TRBV11-2 to TRBJ2-5, with a possible D match to TRBD1 (6 bases). The clonotype was recovered from a woman younger than 30 with type 1 diabetes. The CDR3 DNA sequence: TGTGCCAGCAGCTCGGACAGACGTCGCACCCAAGAGACCCAGTACTTC. It translates to CASSSDRRRTQETQYF.